This T cell receptor beta chain is drawn from a study of blood T cells in healthy people across ages (dated by TCRdb to between 2014 and 2017). The study in broad terms: In model experiments, roughly one uniquely barcoded TCR beta cDNA molecule per two T cells was captured by template switching. Two additional independent replicas of 1 million unique cDNA reads from the same blood draw were analyzed for two donors (one aged 18 to 30 and one aged 80 or older). Four age groups were formed from the donors: young (average approximately 17 years), middle-aged (approximately 41), aged (about 62) and long-lived (around 82). Donors of different ages were randomly distributed across sequencing lanes to avoid experimental bias. Age-related changes in TCR beta repertoire diversity were measured in the study by deep sequencing normalized with unique cDNA molecular identifiers. Study-wide findings and limitations: The CMV infection status of donors was not known, potentially confounding age-related changes in expanded clonotypes. Observed TCR beta diversity per million T cells fell roughly linearly with age, and a significant reduction was already apparent by age approximately 40. Compared with the aged group, the long-lived group had more naive CD4+ T cells, fewer expanded clones and increased TCR diversity, a pattern suggesting age selection. Since profiling was done on bulk unsorted PBMCs, naive and antigen-experienced compartments could not be conclusively compared. Estimates of total diversity based on one million sequenced T cells were considered lower bounds and underestimates. Observed TCR beta diversity correlated strongly with the percentage of naive T cells measured by flow cytometry.

This clonotype was seen only a few times. It has no known antigen specificity. No much larger clone is present one base from it, and per-base qualities are unavailable. Library preparation used 5' RACE. Sequencing used an Illumina HiSeq 2500. A second roughly 6 to 12 cycle PCR used a sample-barcoded 5' primer and a J-beta primer mix. A unique molecular identifier was introduced onto each TCR beta cDNA molecule by a template-switch 5' adaptor carrying 12 random nucleotides. At least 2.5 million CDR3-containing paired-end reads were obtained from each sample. First-strand cDNA synthesis was performed from all RNA using the Mint cDNA synthesis kit, with priming by a TRBC-specific oligonucleotide. After uracil-DNA glycosylase treatment, a first 18-cycle PCR used universal primers M1SS and BC2_uni_R on all cDNA. Per the source publication's procedure: Each sample was normalized by randomly selecting 1 million high-quality reads, each carrying a distinct molecular identifier. Instead of being binned into consensus sequences, reads that shared molecular identifiers were thrown out. MiTCR, run with a Q25 quality threshold and the strictest error-elimination algorithm, handled CDR3 identification, clonotype clustering and error correction. A nonparametric unseen species model with Euler transformation was used to estimate a lower bound on total TCR beta diversity. In TCRdb, the public reads were trimmed at Q25 with fastp and aligned with MiXCR, with productive beta chains retained. CDR3 protein sequences are deduplicated, and each keeps its most common genes and DNA. The V and J calls shown here were made by TCRdb, not taken from the authors' results. Recorded for this sample are about 1.8 million distinct CDR3 sequences; around half of them occurred a single time. Of the sample, roughly 2% is held by the ten largest clones.

From V the trimming removes 2 bases and from J it removes 5 bases, while the gene matches leave 19 bases of the junction unaccounted for. The CDR3 goes from the cysteine to the phenylalanine over 19 residues. The entry retains the CDR3 DNA only, 57 bases that are in frame from base 1. Reading the germline V gene gives CDR1 SGDLS and CDR2 YYNGEE. The donors were roughly 40 Caucasian individuals from Russia, aged roughly 6 to 100 years, who were systemically healthy. Ten milliliters of peripheral blood were drawn from each donor into EDTA-treated Vacutainer tubes. Ficoll-Paque density-gradient centrifugation was used to isolate PBMCs, with at least 6 million obtained per sample. Total RNA was extracted from PBMCs with Trizol reagent, with at least 5 micrograms obtained per sample. For every donor, an aliquot of PBMCs went through flow cytometry to measure the percentages of naive CD45RAhigh/CD27high T cells.

The chain employs TRBV9 and TRBJ1-2; the central 9 bases match TRBD1. Material for sequencing was blood. This TCR derives from a woman between 40 and 55 years old in good health. Here is the DNA: TGTGCCAGCAGCGTCCGGGACAGGGACTCCTCTCTAACATCATATGGCTACACCTTC. This yields the protein CASSVRDRDSSLTSYGYTF.